These 32 T cell receptor beta chains originate from one sample sequenced in a study of blood T cell repertoires in COVID-19. Libraries were prepared by immunoSEQ multiplex PCR; TCRdb keeps only in-frame clonotypes and omits some of them. The profile shows over 150,000 clones, roughly nine tenths of them singletons. Sequenced input: peripheral blood. All receptors come from a man between 18 and 35 years old who had recovered from COVID-19.

The chain carries TRBV2 and TRBJ1-1; D is unresolved. The CDR3 totals 12 residues. V was trimmed by 5 bases and J by 6 bases, leaving 10 bases between them. Per the germline V gene, CDR1 is SNHLY and CDR2 is FYNNEI. CDR3 DNA sequence: TGTGCCAGCAGTCTCCTAGGTCCTGAAGCTTTCTTT. It is translated as CASSLLGPEAFF.

V and J are TRBV7-3 and TRBJ2-1; 8 bases map to TRBD1. The germline gives CDR1 SGHTA, CDR2 FQGTGA. J gave up 6 bases and V 5 bases, and 3 bases lay outside the gene matches. The CDR3 is made up of 13 amino acids. CDR3 residues: CASSPGQVNEQFF. The CDR3 region has the DNA TGTGCCAGCAGCCCGGGACAGGTCAATGAGCAGTTCTTC. Together with reference TRBV7-3 and TRBJ2-1, the CDR3 gives the full variable domain: GAGVSQTPSNKVTEKGKYVELRCDPISGHTALYWYRQSLGQGPEFLIYFQGTGAADDSGLPNDRFFAVRPEGSVSTLKIQRTERGDSAVYLCASSPGQVNEQFFGPGTRLTVL.

This chain links TRBV7-2 with TRBJ1-3; D remains unclear. Germline V gene lookup returns CDR1 SGHTA and CDR2 FQGNSA. V lost 1 base, J lost 0 bases, and 10 bases lay in between. CDR3 length: 16 residues. The CDR3 nucleotides read TGTGCCAGCAGCTTAGGTACACAAACCTCTGGAAACACCATATATTTT. Its translation: CASSLGTQTSGNTIYF.

The chain combines TRBV11-2 with TRBJ1-6; TRBD1 aligns across 9 bases. CDR3 size: 17 residues. Per the germline V gene, CDR1 is SGHAT and CDR2 is FQNNGV. With V trimmed by 6 bases and J by 0 bases, 6 bases remained unmatched. Here the CDR3 reads CASSSGTGYSYNSPLHF. DNA of the CDR3: TGTGCCAGCAGTTCCGGGACAGGGTACTCCTATAATTCACCCCTCCACTTT.

The gene calls are TRBV14 and TRBJ2-2; 10 nucleotides agree with TRBD2. Germline CDR1 SGHDN, CDR2 FVKESK. Trimming at V came to 2 bases and at J to 8 bases, leaving 8 bases not matched to a gene. This CDR3 comprises 16 residues. The CDR3 loop reads CASSQFVAGGRGELFF. CDR3 coding DNA: TGTGCCAGCAGCCAATTCGTAGCGGGAGGTCGGGGGGAGCTGTTTTTT.

The chain employs TRBV5-5 and TRBJ1-1; D is undetermined. Germline V gene data show CDR1 as SGHKS and CDR2 as YYEKEE (reference sequence). Trimming took off 4 bases at V and 0 bases at J, with 10 bases between the two ends. The CDR3 is 14 amino acids. CDR3 region: CASSRPGLNTEAFF. CDR3 nucleotides: TGTGCCAGCAGCCGTCCGGGTTTGAACACTGAAGCTTTCTTT.

The chain couples TRBV29-1 to TRBJ1-1; tentative D call: TRBD1 (5 bases). CDR3 size: 14 residues. CDR1 and CDR2 (germline): SQVTM, ANQGSEA. Trimming pared 2 bases from V and 0 bases from J, leaving 10 bases between. CDR3 residues: CSVEQGRMNTEAFF. The CDR3 DNA follows: TGCAGCGTTGAACAGGGTCGGATGAACACTGAAGCTTTCTTT.

This clone has only a few counts. This rearrangement joins TRBV7-2 to TRBJ2-7, with TRBD2 as a possible D gene (6 bases). Germline V gives CDR1 SGHTA, CDR2 FQGNSA. The CDR3 loop spans 13 amino acids. V lost 5 bases and J 7 bases, leaving 15 bases between the germline ends. In nucleotides, the CDR3 is TGTGCCAGCAGCCGAAATCTAGCGCTTGAGCAGTACTTC. This gives the protein CASSRNLALEQYF. Full variable domain (remainder filled in from reference TRBV7-2 and TRBJ2-7): GAGVSQSPSNKVTEKGKDVELRCDPISGHTALYWYRQSLGQGLEFLIYFQGNSAPDKSGLPSDRFSAERTGGSVSTLTIQRTQQEDSAVYLCASSRNLALEQYFGPGTRLTVT.

The rearrangement links TRBV25-1 to TRBJ2-5; 7 bases map to TRBD2. The CDR3 length is 13 residues. Germline V gives CDR1 MGHDK, CDR2 SYGVNS. With 3 bases clipped from V and 14 bases from J, the junction kept 12 bases outside the gene matches. In DNA form, the CDR3 reads TGTGCCAGCAGTGATGGGAGGGACCCCCGCGGTTACTTC. Encoded protein: CASSDGRDPRGYF.

The CDR3 reads CASSLGSSGSVNEQFF. The CDR3 DNA follows: TGTGCCAGCAGCTTAGGCTCTAGCGGGAGTGTCAATGAGCAGTTCTTC. The rearrangement joins TRBV11-3 to TRBJ2-1; 10 positions agree with TRBD2. With V trimmed by 1 base and J by 6 bases, 6 bases remained unmatched. Germline V gene sequence: CDR1 SGHNT, CDR2 YENEEA. The CDR3 spans 16 residues.

The chain links TRBV5-6 to TRBJ1-2; 11 bases are shared with TRBD1. Germline V gives CDR1 SGHDT, CDR2 YYEEEE. CDR3 length equals 16 residues. Trimming removed 4 bases from V and 5 bases from J; junction bases left unmatched: 10. The CDR3: CASSLEGQGDLYGYTF. The CDR3 coding sequence is TGTGCCAGCAGCCTCGAGGGACAGGGGGACCTATATGGCTACACCTTC.

The chain combines TRBV6-2 or TRBV6-3 with TRBJ2-3; TRBD2 agrees at 9 bases. Losses at the gene ends were 4 bases for V and 2 bases for J; bases not matched to a gene: 4. The CDR3 length is 15 residues. Germline assignment: CDR1 MNHEY and CDR2 SVGEGT. In DNA, the CDR3 is TGTGCCAGCAGTTGGGGACTAGCAGACACAGATACGCAGTATTTT. Translated: CASSWGLADTDTQYF.

V usage is TRBV4-3 and J usage is TRBJ2-7, with 8 positions matching TRBD2. The V and J ends lost 1 base and 1 base, in that order; junction bases with no gene match: 6. Germline V CDR1 and CDR2: LGHNA, YSLEER. This CDR3 is 16 amino acids long. CDR3 amino acids: CASSQAPAGESYEQYF. The CDR3 region has the DNA TGCGCCAGCAGCCAAGCTCCAGCGGGAGAGTCCTACGAGCAGTACTTC.

The chain employs TRBV6-5 and TRBJ2-7; no clear D. V lost 2 bases and J lost 5, with 10 bases in between. Germline CDR1 reads MNHEY; CDR2 reads SVGAGI. This CDR3 has 13 amino acids. As DNA, the CDR3 is TGTGCCAGCAGTTACAGCGAAAACGACGAGCAGTACTTC. This gives the protein CASSYSENDEQYF.

The chain joins TRBV5-1 to TRBJ2-7, with D perhaps TRBD2 (5 bases). The germline V and J ends were trimmed by 1 base and 4 bases, with 15 bases remaining between them. Germline loops: CDR1 SGHRS, CDR2 YFSETQ. CDR3 size: 15 residues. CDR3 sequence (DNA): TGCGCCAGCAGCTTGCGGGCTAGCTCTTCGTACGAGCAGTACTTC. Its protein product is CASSLRASSSYEQYF.

The gene calls are TRBV4-2 and TRBJ2-7, with D possibly TRBD2 on 6 matching bases. CDR3 length equals 15 residues. Germline CDR1 is LGHNA and CDR2 is YNFKEQ. The germline V and J ends were trimmed by 4 bases and 3 bases, with 16 bases remaining between them. CDR3 bases: TGTGCCAGCAGCCTCATAGCGGCAGGAATCTACGAGCAGTACTTC. This gives the protein CASSLIAAGIYEQYF.

The V call is TRBV5-1, the J call TRBJ1-6; TRBD1 matches 8 bases. This CDR3 has 15 residues. Trimming removed 8 bases from V and 0 bases from J; junction bases left unmatched: 4. Germline V CDR1 and CDR2: SGHRS, YFSETQ. The CDR3 sequence is CARTGESSYNSPLHF. DNA of the CDR3: TGCGCCAGGACAGGGGAGAGCTCCTATAATTCACCCCTCCACTTT.

The chain combines TRBV18 with TRBJ2-1; D might be TRBD1 (6 bases). The CDR3 sequence is 15 residues long. V was clipped by 2 bases and J by 2 bases, with 10 bases between them. In germline, CDR1 is KGHSH, CDR2 LQKENI. The CDR3 DNA reads as TGTGCCAGCTCACCATATGAGGGGGCCTACAATGAGCAGTTCTTC. Protein sequence: CASSPYEGAYNEQFF.

The chain carries TRBV18 and TRBJ2-1; D is undetermined. The CDR3 has 11 residues. Per germline, CDR1 KGHSH and CDR2 LQKENI. V was cut by 2 bases and J by 10 bases, with 6 bases left in between. CDR3 sequence: CASSPKEEQFF. The DNA for the CDR3 is TGTGCCAGCTCACCAAAAGAGGAGCAGTTCTTC.

The gene calls are TRBV9 and TRBJ2-7; perhaps TRBD2 as D (6 bases). The germline V gene encodes CDR1 SGDLS and CDR2 YYNGEE. V was cut by 4 bases and J by 7 bases, with 24 bases left in between. The CDR3 is 16 amino acids. The CDR3 protein is CASSKSRDGGSFEQYF. The CDR3 bases are TGTGCCAGCAGCAAAAGCAGGGACGGGGGTTCTTTTGAGCAGTACTTC.

CDR3 sequence reads: CASLGGDYGYTF. CDR3 in DNA: TGTGCCAGCCTCGGGGGTGACTATGGCTACACCTTC. The chain joins TRBV6-5 to TRBJ1-2; D possibly corresponds to TRBD1 (5 bases). The germline V gene has CDR1 MNHEY and CDR2 SVGAGI. V was trimmed by 8 bases and J by 3 bases, leaving 10 bases between them. The CDR3 length is 12 residues.

V usage is TRBV9 and J usage is TRBJ1-6; D is undetermined. The CDR3 has 12 residues. Trimming pared 4 bases from V and 14 bases from J, leaving 13 bases between. The V gene's germline CDR1 is SGDLS and CDR2 YYNGEE. CDR3 nucleotide sequence: TGTGCCAGCAGCACGCCTTTCGGTTCCCTCCACTTT. Translated, it gives CASSTPFGSLHF.

This chain links TRBV10-3 with TRBJ1-2; D is unresolved. The CDR3 is 12 amino acids. Germline loops: CDR1 ENHRY, CDR2 SYGVKD. Trimming took off 8 bases at V and 9 bases at J, with 16 bases between the two ends. The CDR3, as DNA: TGTGCCATCTCTTCGGTCCAAGAGAGCTACACCTTC. This gives the protein CAISSVQESYTF.

The DNA for the CDR3 is TGTGCCAGCAGCTTAAATACAGGGGAACCGGGCTACACCTTC. Protein sequence: CASSLNTGEPGYTF. V gene TRBV7-9 combines with J gene TRBJ1-2; 7 nucleotides agree with TRBD1. Trimming cost V 2 bases and J 8 bases; bases outside gene matches: 8. The CDR3 length is 14 residues. Germline loops: CDR1 SEHNR, CDR2 FQNEAQ (reference sequence). Full variable domain (missing parts from reference TRBV7-9 and TRBJ1-2): DTGVSQNPRHKITKRGQNVTFRCDPISEHNRLYWYRQTLGQGPEFLTYFQNEAQLEKSRLLSDRFSAERPKGSFSTLEIQRTEQGDSAMYLCASSLNTGEPGYTFGSGTRLTVV.

Regarding this clone: The junction does not match germline at one end; this may be a read error. The V and J genes are TRBV7-7 and TRBJ2-5; maybe TRBD2 (5 bases). CDR1 and CDR2 from the germline V gene are SSHAT and FNYEAQ (reference sequence). The CDR3 is made up of 13 amino acids. This CDR3 reads CASSPEGWETQYF. CDR3 DNA sequence: TGTGCTAGCAGTCCCGAGGGTTGGGAGACCCAGTACTTC.

This chain links TRBV2 with TRBJ2-7, with 10 nucleotides matching TRBD2. After removal of 3 bases from V and 5 bases from J, the junction contained 4 bases not matched to a gene. This CDR3 has 14 residues. Germline CDR1 SNHLY, CDR2 FYNNEI. The CDR3 sequence: CASSDPSGRNEQYF. DNA for the CDR3: TGTGCCAGCAGTGATCCTAGCGGGAGAAACGAGCAGTACTTC.

The chain has TRBV5-6 and TRBJ1-5; D call uncertain. The CDR3 contains 15 residues. CDR1 SGHDT and CDR2 YYEEEE come from the germline V gene. V shed 3 bases and J shed 0 bases, with 10 bases lying between them. The CDR3 region is CASSCPRGSNQPQHF. CDR3 DNA sequence: TGTGCCAGCAGCTGCCCTCGGGGTAGCAATCAGCCCCAGCATTTT.

The chain uses TRBV7-2 and TRBJ2-7; TRBD2 matches at 9 bases. CDR1 and CDR2 (germline): SGHTA, FQGNSA. The CDR3 runs 16 residues. Trimming at V came to 4 bases and at J to 4 bases, leaving 11 bases not matched to a gene. The CDR3 DNA sequence: TGTGCCAGCAGCTCTCTAGAGGCTAGCGGGGTATACGAGCAGTACTTC. Its translation: CASSSLEASGVYEQYF. Supplemented by reference TRBV7-2 and TRBJ2-7, the full variable domain reads GAGVSQSPSNKVTEKGKDVELRCDPISGHTALYWYRQSLGQGLEFLIYFQGNSAPDKSGLPSDRFSAERTGGSVSTLTIQRTQQEDSAVYLCASSSLEASGVYEQYFGPGTRLTVT.

The J gene is TRBJ2-2, the V gene TRBV6-2 or TRBV6-3; D perhaps matches TRBD2 (6 bases). V was clipped by 1 base and J by 5 bases, with 23 bases between them. The CDR3 length is 19 residues. Germline-derived CDR1 and CDR2 are MNHEY and SVGEGT. DNA of the CDR3: TGTGCCAGCAGTTACTTCCCTTATCCAGGGACGGGGGATACCGGGGAGCTGTTTTTT. Encoded protein: CASSYFPYPGTGDTGELFF.

This chain uses TRBV6-6 with TRBJ2-5, with 10 positions matching TRBD1. This CDR3 has 14 residues. Trimming at V came to 0 bases and at J to 6 bases, leaving 1 base not matched to a gene. Germline CDR1 MNHNY, CDR2 SVGAGI (reference sequence). CDR3 coding DNA: TGTGCCAGCAGTTACTCGGGACAGGGGCAGACCCAGTACTTC. It specifies CASSYSGQGQTQYF.

This chain links TRBV5-1 with TRBJ1-2; D gene ambiguous. V was trimmed by 4 bases and J by 3 bases, leaving 7 bases between them. CDR1 and CDR2 (germline): SGHRS, YFSETQ. There are 12 residues in the CDR3. The CDR3 protein is CASSASDYGYTF. As DNA, the CDR3 is TGCGCCAGCAGCGCCTCGGACTATGGCTACACCTTC.

CDR3 coding DNA: TGCGCCAGCAGCGCAGGATTTAACTATGGCTACACCTTC. It specifies CASSAGFNYGYTF. V is TRBV10-1 and J is TRBJ1-2, with D uncertain. CDR1 is WNHNN, CDR2 SYGVQD, per germline (reference sequence). The CDR3 contains 13 residues. V lost 6 bases and J 1 base, leaving 9 bases between the germline ends.